The next 30 T cell receptor beta chains were all read from a single sample in a study of blood T cell repertoires in COVID-19. Some clones are missing from TCRdb's copy, which holds only in-frame ones; the method was immunoSEQ multiplex PCR. The sample records 140,000 to 150,000 clones, 75% to 90% being singletons. Material: peripheral blood. The receptors were sampled from a man aged 55-75 years with active or convalescent COVID-19.

The sample holds one count of this clone. The chain joins TRBV7-2 to TRBJ2-1; D may be TRBD2 (6 bases). The CDR3 is made up of 15 amino acids. Per germline, CDR1 SGHTA and CDR2 FQGNSA. The V end lost 5 bases, the J end lost 7 bases, and 18 bases lay between the germline ends. The CDR3 DNA reads TGTGCCAGCAGCCCCCGAGGGGACTTGAGGAATGAGCAGTTCTTC. This codes for CASSPRGDLRNEQFF.

The V call is TRBV6-6, the J call TRBJ1-5, with D perhaps matching TRBD1 (6 bases). Germline V gene lookup returns CDR1 MNHNY and CDR2 SVGAGI (reference sequence). V dropped 8 bases and J dropped 5 bases, with 19 bases sitting between them. The CDR3 is 15 residues long. The CDR3 here is CASERDTQGHQPQHF. The CDR3 DNA sequence: TGTGCCAGCGAGCGGGACACCCAGGGGCATCAGCCCCAGCATTTT.

The genes are TRBV11-3 and TRBJ2-7, with a possible D match to TRBD1 (6 bases). V shed 1 base and J shed 0 bases, with 10 bases lying between them. This CDR3 comprises 15 residues. The germline V gene encodes CDR1 SGHNT and CDR2 YENEEA. In DNA, the CDR3 is TGTGCCAGCAGCTTAGTAGGACAGAACTCCTACGAGCAGTACTTC. It translates to CASSLVGQNSYEQYF.

This rearrangement joins TRBV6-5 to TRBJ1-3; 9 bases align to TRBD1. The ends lost 10 bases at V and 4 bases at J; junction bases unmatched: 5. Germline values: CDR1 MNHEY, CDR2 SVGAGI. The CDR3 extends over 13 amino acids. The CDR3 nucleotides are TGTGCCACCGGACAGGGGAGGGGAAACACCATATATTTT. As protein: CATGQGRGNTIYF.

The rearrangement links TRBV6-4 to TRBJ2-3; 7 positions agree with TRBD1. Germline V gene data show CDR1 as MRHNA and CDR2 as SNTAGT. The CDR3 is 14 amino acids. V was pared by 6 bases and J by 3 bases, with 6 bases of the junction left unmatched. The CDR3 sequence is CASSEQQGTDTQYF. CDR3 in DNA: TGTGCCAGCAGCGAACAACAGGGGACAGATACGCAGTATTTT.

This chain connects TRBV28 to TRBJ2-7; D gene uncertain. Trimming removed 3 bases at V and 9 bases at J, with 12 bases between. CDR1 is MDHEN, CDR2 SYDVKM, per germline. The CDR3 runs 12 residues. CDR3: CASSLSAVGQYF. DNA for the CDR3: TGTGCCAGCAGTTTGTCGGCGGTTGGGCAGTACTTC.

V usage is TRBV24-1 and J usage is TRBJ2-1, with D possibly being TRBD2 (6 bases). The germline V and J ends were trimmed by 7 bases and 8 bases, with 11 bases remaining between them. The CDR3 is 12 residues long. From germline, CDR1 is KGHDR and CDR2 SFDVKD. The CDR3 nucleotides read TGTGCCACCAGCCAGGAGGGTGATGAGCAGTTCTTC. Translation: CATSQEGDEQFF.

V gene TRBV12-3 or TRBV12-4 combines with J gene TRBJ1-5; D possibly corresponds to TRBD1 (6 bases). Trimming removed 3 bases at V and 5 bases at J, with 8 bases between. This CDR3 comprises 13 residues. Written as DNA, the CDR3 is TGTGCCAGCAGTTTTAACAGGGATCAGCCCCAGCATTTT. Its translation is CASSFNRDQPQHF.

The chain has TRBV29-1 and TRBJ1-5; perhaps TRBD1 as D (5 bases). The CDR3 has 15 residues. V shed 1 base and J shed 2 bases, with 12 bases lying between them. CDR1 and CDR2 from the germline V gene are SQVTM and ANQGSEA. DNA for the CDR3: TGCAGCGTTGAAGGCAGGGCGATTGGCAATCAGCCCCAGCATTTT. Residues: CSVEGRAIGNQPQHF.

J is TRBJ1-4 and V is TRBV28, with a possible D match to TRBD1 (6 bases). This CDR3 is 14 amino acids long. V shed 6 bases and J shed 8 bases, with 16 bases lying between them. Germline V gives CDR1 MDHEN, CDR2 SYDVKM. CDR3 DNA: TGTGCCAGCAGCTCTGGACAGATGTCGGAAAAACTGTTTTTT. Amino acid sequence: CASSSGQMSEKLFF. Filled out from reference TRBV28 and TRBJ1-4, the complete variable domain reads DVKVTQSSRYLVKRTGEKVFLECVQDMDHENMFWYRQDPGLGLRLIYFSYDVKMKEKGDIPEGYSVSREKKERFSLILESASTNQTSMYLCASSSGQMSEKLFFGSGTQLSVL.

The chain couples TRBV4-1 to TRBJ1-4, with D possibly matching TRBD1 (5 bases). CDR1 and CDR2 (germline): MGHRA, YSYEKL. CDR3 size: 17 residues. Trimming cost V 3 bases and J 2 bases, with 16 bases left between them. The chain's CDR3 is CASSQAGYGGTNEKLFF. The CDR3 DNA follows: TGCGCCAGCAGCCAGGCAGGCTACGGGGGGACTAATGAAAAACTGTTTTTT.

The chain carries TRBV7-2 and TRBJ2-5; perhaps TRBD2 as D (6 bases). Germline V lookup: CDR1 SGHTA, CDR2 FQGNSA. The V and J ends lost 3 bases and 0 bases respectively, with 11 bases between them. The CDR3 is 15 residues long. CDR3 in amino acids: CASSFAGSYQETQYF. CDR3 sequence (DNA): TGTGCCAGCAGCTTCGCGGGGTCGTACCAAGAGACCCAGTACTTC.

The rearrangement uses TRBV19 and TRBJ2-2; D gene ambiguous. Germline CDR1 and CDR2: LNHDA and SQIVND (reference sequence). CDR3 size: 14 residues. With 3 bases removed from V and 2 bases from J, the gap between germline ends came to 7 bases. The CDR3 here is CASSIMGNTGELFF. CDR3 DNA: TGTGCCAGTAGTATCATGGGCAACACCGGGGAGCTGTTTTTT.

The V call is TRBV2, the J call TRBJ1-4; D ambiguous. This CDR3 contains 14 residues. V lost 4 bases and J lost 7, with 13 bases in between. Germline V gene sequence: CDR1 SNHLY, CDR2 FYNNEI. CDR3 bases: TGTGCCAGCAGTGTGTCATCGGGTGGTGAAAAACTGTTTTTT. Its translation is CASSVSSGGEKLFF.

The J gene is TRBJ1-2, the V gene TRBV5-1; D gene ambiguous. The CDR3 is made up of 15 amino acids. The V end lost 0 bases, the J end lost 2 bases, and 11 bases lay between the germline ends. CDR1 is SGHRS and CDR2 is YFSETQ in the germline V gene. The CDR3: CASSLGAGVNYGYTF. DNA for the CDR3: TGCGCCAGCAGCTTGGGGGCGGGTGTCAACTATGGCTACACCTTC.

The V gene is TRBV24-1, the J gene TRBJ2-5; the match to TRBD1 covers 8 bases. This CDR3 is built from 14 residues. The germline V gene encodes CDR1 KGHDR and CDR2 SFDVKD. V was pared by 9 bases and J by 5 bases, with 10 bases of the junction left unmatched. CDR3 sequence: CATGQGSGRETQYF. In DNA, the CDR3 is TGTGCCACCGGACAGGGATCCGGTCGGGAGACCCAGTACTTC.

This clone has a handful of counts. The V gene is TRBV11-2, the J gene TRBJ2-1; 8 nucleotides line up with TRBD2. Germline loops: CDR1 SGHAT, CDR2 FQNNGV. V was pared by 2 bases and J by 8 bases, with 11 bases of the junction left unmatched. The CDR3 length is 16 residues. The CDR3 nucleotides are TGTGCCAGCAGCTTAAGGGGTACTAGCGGTGGCGATGAGCAGTTCTTC. Encoded protein: CASSLRGTSGGDEQFF. Full variable domain (missing parts from reference TRBV11-2 and TRBJ2-1): EAGVAQSPRYKIIEKRQSVAFWCNPISGHATLYWYQQILGQGPKLLIQFQNNGVVDDSQLPKDRFSAERLKGVDSTLKIQPAKLEDSAVYLCASSLRGTSGGDEQFFGPGTRLTVL.

The CDR3 here is CASSTGLAGSNEQFF. The CDR3, as DNA: TGTGCCAGCAGCACCGGACTAGCGGGAAGCAATGAGCAGTTCTTC. This chain joins TRBV5-4 and TRBJ2-1, with 12 bases matching TRBD2. V shed 4 bases and J 6 bases; nucleotides not matched to a gene: 5. Per germline, CDR1 SGHNT and CDR2 YYREEE (reference sequence). The CDR3 is made up of 15 amino acids.

The chain uses TRBV28 and TRBJ1-3; D is unclear. CDR3 length: 15 amino acids. Germline V CDR1 and CDR2: MDHEN, SYDVKM. V dropped 5 bases and J dropped 4 bases, with 15 bases sitting between them. The CDR3 here is CASSLTVLDGNTIYF. For the CDR3, the DNA is TGTGCCAGCAGTCTCACAGTGCTCGACGGAAACACCATATATTTT. Combining the CDR3 with reference TRBV28 and TRBJ1-3 gives the whole variable domain DVKVTQSSRYLVKRTGEKVFLECVQDMDHENMFWYRQDPGLGLRLIYFSYDVKMKEKGDIPEGYSVSREKKERFSLILESASTNQTSMYLCASSLTVLDGNTIYFGEGSWLTVV.

The rearrangement uses TRBV7-9 and TRBJ2-7; 7 positions agree with TRBD1. The V segment lost 5 bases and the J segment 7 bases; nucleotides outside the gene matches: 5. Germline CDR1 reads SEHNR; CDR2 reads FQNEAQ (reference sequence). The CDR3 runs to 12 residues. CDR3 DNA sequence: TGTGCCAGCAGCGCGCCACAGGGGGAGCAGTACTTC. It codes for CASSAPQGEQYF.

A single count supports this clone. The J gene is TRBJ2-7, the V gene TRBV30; D uncertain. Trimming took off 0 bases at V and 3 bases at J, with 12 bases between the two ends. CDR1 and CDR2 (germline): GTSNPN, SVGIG (reference sequence). There are 14 residues in the CDR3. Here the CDR3 reads CAWSVRTSNYEQYF. The CDR3 region has the DNA TGTGCCTGGAGTGTACGTACGTCTAACTACGAGCAGTACTTC. The full variable domain, with the rest looked up from reference TRBV30 and TRBJ2-7, is SQTIHQWPATLVQPVGSPLSLECTVEGTSNPNLYWYRQAAGRGLQLLFYSVGIGQISSEVPQNLSASRPQDRQFILSSKKLLLSDSGFYLCAWSVRTSNYEQYFGPGTRLTVT.

J is TRBJ2-7 and V is TRBV28, with D unclear. CDR3 length: 11 amino acids. V lost 2 bases to trimming and J lost 3 bases, with 2 bases between them. Germline assignment: CDR1 MDHEN and CDR2 SYDVKM. The CDR3 DNA follows: TGTGCCAGCAGTTTACTCTACGAGCAGTACTTC. The encoded protein is CASSLLYEQYF.

The V gene is TRBV2, the J gene TRBJ2-5, with D possibly being TRBD2 (5 bases). CDR1 and CDR2 (germline): SNHLY, FYNNEI. The CDR3 is 15 residues long. Trimming removed 3 bases from V and 7 bases from J, with 18 bases in between. CDR3 sequence: CASSEESGSEGTQYF. CDR3 nucleotide sequence: TGTGCCAGCAGTGAGGAAAGCGGAAGCGAGGGGACCCAGTACTTC.

This chain uses TRBV3-1 (or the pseudogene TRBV3-2) with TRBJ2-7, with unresolved D. The V gene lost 1 base and the J gene lost 2 bases, with 15 bases spanning the gap. CDR1 is LGHDT, CDR2 YNNKEL, per germline (reference sequence). The CDR3 covers 16 residues. The CDR3 region is CASSQVFSLLPYEQYF. DNA of the CDR3: TGTGCCAGCAGCCAAGTATTCTCGCTACTACCCTACGAGCAGTACTTC.

This sequence joins TRBV7-2 and TRBJ1-2, with D unresolved. Trimming left V 0 bases short and J 8 bases short, with 13 bases between. The germline V gene has CDR1 SGHTA and CDR2 FQGNSA. The CDR3 runs 14 residues. The CDR3 DNA follows: TGTGCCAGCAGCTTAGCTGAGGGCCCTGGGGGCTACACCTTC. Amino acids: CASSLAEGPGGYTF.

V is TRBV6-5 and J is TRBJ2-3; 11 nucleotides match TRBD2. Germline V gene sequence: CDR1 MNHEY, CDR2 SVGAGI. This CDR3 has 15 residues. J gave up 1 base and V 8 bases, and 5 bases lay outside the gene matches. CDR3 residues: CASLTSGRGTDTQYF. As DNA, the CDR3 is TGTGCCAGCCTAACTAGCGGGAGAGGCACAGATACGCAGTATTTT.

V is TRBV10-3 and J is TRBJ1-1, with 10 bases lining up with TRBD1. The CDR3 extends over 14 amino acids. Trimming removed 6 bases from V and 10 bases from J; junction bases left unmatched: 11. Germline-derived CDR1 and CDR2 are ENHRY and SYGVKD. The CDR3: CAIRGTGAPKGAFF. DNA of the CDR3: TGTGCCATCAGGGGGACAGGGGCCCCAAAGGGAGCTTTCTTT.

This clone was detected once. The rearrangement uses TRBV6-2 or TRBV6-3 and TRBJ2-3; D remains ambiguous. Trimming removed 6 bases from V and 8 bases from J, with 12 bases in between. The CDR3 is 12 amino acids. Germline CDR1 is MNHEY and CDR2 is SVGEGT. The CDR3 DNA is TGTGCCAGCAGCAATTCCGCCAGTACGCAGTATTTT. It specifies CASSNSASTQYF.

The chain carries TRBV7-9 and TRBJ1-2, with a weak D call TRBD1 (6 bases). The CDR3 contains 15 residues. Germline loops: CDR1 SEHNR, CDR2 FQNEAQ (reference sequence). Trimming took off 5 bases at V and 0 bases at J, with 13 bases between the two ends. CDR3 region: CASSIGQPANYGYTF. The CDR3 bases are TGTGCCAGCAGCATTGGACAGCCAGCTAACTATGGCTACACCTTC.

The rearrangement links TRBV3-1 (or the pseudogene TRBV3-2) to TRBJ2-1; 13 bases fit TRBD2. Losses at the gene ends were 4 bases for V and 10 bases for J; bases not matched to a gene: 7. Germline V gene sequence: CDR1 LGHDT, CDR2 YNNKEL (reference sequence). The CDR3 sequence is 15 residues long. In nucleotides, the CDR3 is TGTGCCAGCAGCCCCCGTGGACTAGCGGGAGAAGAGCAGTTCTTC. Protein sequence: CASSPRGLAGEEQFF.